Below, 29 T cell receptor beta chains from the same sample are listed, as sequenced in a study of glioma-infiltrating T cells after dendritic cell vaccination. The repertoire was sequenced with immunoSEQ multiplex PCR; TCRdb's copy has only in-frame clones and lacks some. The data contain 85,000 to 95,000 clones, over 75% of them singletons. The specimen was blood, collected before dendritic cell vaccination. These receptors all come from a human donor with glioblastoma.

The CDR3 sequence: CASSRPGTYEQYF. As DNA, the CDR3 is TGTGCCAGCTCACGCCCAGGGACCTACGAGCAGTACTTC. The chain joins TRBV18 to TRBJ2-7, with D maybe TRBD1 (5 bases). Between the trimmed V and J ends, which lost 4 bases and 2 bases, there was a span of 9 bases. Germline-derived CDR1 and CDR2 are KGHSH and LQKENI. This CDR3 region has 13 residues.

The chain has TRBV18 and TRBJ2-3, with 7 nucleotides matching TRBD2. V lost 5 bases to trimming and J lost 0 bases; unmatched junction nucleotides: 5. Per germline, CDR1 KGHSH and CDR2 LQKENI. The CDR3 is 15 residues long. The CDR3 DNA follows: TGTGCCAGCTCAACAGCGGGGTCTAGCACAGATACGCAGTATTTT. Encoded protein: CASSTAGSSTDTQYF.

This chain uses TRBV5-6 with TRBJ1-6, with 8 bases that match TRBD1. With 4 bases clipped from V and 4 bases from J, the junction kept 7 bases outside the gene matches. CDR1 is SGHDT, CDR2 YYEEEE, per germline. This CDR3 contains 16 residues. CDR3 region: CASSTTGDLYNSPLHF. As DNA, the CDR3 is TGTGCCAGCAGCACGACAGGGGACCTATATAATTCACCCCTCCACTTT.

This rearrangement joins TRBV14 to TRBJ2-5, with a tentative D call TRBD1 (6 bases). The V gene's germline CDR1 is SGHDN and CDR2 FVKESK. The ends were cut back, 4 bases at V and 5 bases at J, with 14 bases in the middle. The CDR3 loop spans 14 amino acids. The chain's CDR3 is CASSRNRAMETQYF. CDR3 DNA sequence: TGTGCCAGCAGCCGAAACAGGGCTATGGAGACCCAGTACTTC.

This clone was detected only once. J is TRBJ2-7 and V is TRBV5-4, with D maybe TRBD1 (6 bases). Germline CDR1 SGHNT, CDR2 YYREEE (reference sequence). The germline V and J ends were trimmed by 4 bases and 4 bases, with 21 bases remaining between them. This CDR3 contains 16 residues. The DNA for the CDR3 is TGTGCCAGCAGCCAGGGGTCCACCATTTACCAATACGAGCAGTACTTC. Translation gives CASSQGSTIYQYEQYF. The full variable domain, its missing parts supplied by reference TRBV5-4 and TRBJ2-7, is ETGVTQSPTHLIKTRGQQVTLRCSSQSGHNTVSWYQQALGQGPQFIFQYYREEENGRGNFPPRFSGLQFPNYSSELNVNALELDDSALYLCASSQGSTIYQYEQYFGPGTRLTVT.

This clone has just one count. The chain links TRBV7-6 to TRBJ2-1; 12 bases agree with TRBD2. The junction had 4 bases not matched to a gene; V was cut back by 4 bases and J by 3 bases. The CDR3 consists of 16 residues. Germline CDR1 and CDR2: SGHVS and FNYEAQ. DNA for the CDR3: TGTGCCAGCAGCTCCAGGACTAGCGGGATCTACAATGAGCAGTTCTTC. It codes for CASSSRTSGIYNEQFF.

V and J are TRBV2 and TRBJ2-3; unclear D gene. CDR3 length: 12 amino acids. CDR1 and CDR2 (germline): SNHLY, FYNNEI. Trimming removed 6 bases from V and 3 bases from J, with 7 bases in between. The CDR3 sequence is CASSLRTDTQYF. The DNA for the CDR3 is TGTGCCAGCAGCCTTCGGACAGATACGCAGTATTTT.

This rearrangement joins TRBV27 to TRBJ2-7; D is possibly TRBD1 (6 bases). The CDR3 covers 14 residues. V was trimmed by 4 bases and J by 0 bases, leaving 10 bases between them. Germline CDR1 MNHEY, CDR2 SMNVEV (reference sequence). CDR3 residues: CASSSAGVSYEQYF. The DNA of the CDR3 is TGTGCCAGCAGTTCGGCAGGGGTCTCCTACGAGCAGTACTTC.

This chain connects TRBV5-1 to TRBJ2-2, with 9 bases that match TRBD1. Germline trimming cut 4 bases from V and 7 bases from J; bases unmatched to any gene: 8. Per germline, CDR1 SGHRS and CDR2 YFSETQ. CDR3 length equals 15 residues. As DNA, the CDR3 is TGCGCCAGCAGCCCCCTACAGGGGGCGATCGGGGAGCTGTTTTTT. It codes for CASSPLQGAIGELFF.

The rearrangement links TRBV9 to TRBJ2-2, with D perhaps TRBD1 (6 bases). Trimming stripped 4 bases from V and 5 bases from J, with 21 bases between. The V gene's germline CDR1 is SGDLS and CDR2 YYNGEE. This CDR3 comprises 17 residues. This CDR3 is CASSLPRGGRWTGELFF. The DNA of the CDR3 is TGTGCCAGCAGCCTCCCTCGAGGGGGACGATGGACCGGGGAGCTGTTTTTT.

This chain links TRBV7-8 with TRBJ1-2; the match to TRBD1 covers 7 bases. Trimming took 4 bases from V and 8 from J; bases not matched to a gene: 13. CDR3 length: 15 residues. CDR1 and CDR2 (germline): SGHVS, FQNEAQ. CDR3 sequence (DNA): TGTGCCAGCAGCTCAAAGGGTGAGGGGGCTAGAGGCTACACCTTC. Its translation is CASSSKGEGARGYTF.

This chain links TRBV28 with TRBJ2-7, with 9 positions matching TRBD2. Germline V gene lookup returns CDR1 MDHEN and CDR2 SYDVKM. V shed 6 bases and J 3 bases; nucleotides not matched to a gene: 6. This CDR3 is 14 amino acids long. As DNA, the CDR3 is TGTGCCAGCAGACAATTAGCGGGAGACTACGAGCAGTACTTC. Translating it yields CASRQLAGDYEQYF.

The CDR3 here is CASRIEDTEAFF. For the CDR3, the DNA is TGTGCCAGCAGAATAGAGGACACTGAAGCTTTCTTT. The V and J genes are TRBV7-9 and TRBJ1-1; D is ambiguous. Germline V gives CDR1 SEHNR, CDR2 FQNEAQ (reference sequence). Trimming took 6 bases from V and 3 from J, leaving 8 bases between them. The length of the CDR3 is 12 residues. The entire variable domain, with the rest obtained from reference TRBV7-9 and TRBJ1-1, is as follows: DTGVSQNPRHKITKRGQNVTFRCDPISEHNRLYWYRQTLGQGPEFLTYFQNEAQLEKSRLLSDRFSAERPKGSFSTLEIQRTEQGDSAMYLCASRIEDTEAFFGQGTRLTVV.

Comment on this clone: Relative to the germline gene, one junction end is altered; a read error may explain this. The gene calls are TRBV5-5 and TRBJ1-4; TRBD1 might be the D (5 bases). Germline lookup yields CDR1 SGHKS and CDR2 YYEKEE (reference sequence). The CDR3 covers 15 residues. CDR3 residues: CASSQDLAGREKLFF. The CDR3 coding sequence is TGCGCCAGCAGCCAAGATCTGGCAGGGAGGGAAAAACTGTTTTTT.

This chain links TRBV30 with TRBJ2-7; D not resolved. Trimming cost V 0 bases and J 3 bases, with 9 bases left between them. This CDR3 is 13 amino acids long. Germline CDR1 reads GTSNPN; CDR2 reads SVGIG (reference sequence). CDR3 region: CAWSVPNGYEQYF. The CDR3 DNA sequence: TGTGCCTGGAGTGTTCCTAACGGCTACGAGCAGTACTTC.

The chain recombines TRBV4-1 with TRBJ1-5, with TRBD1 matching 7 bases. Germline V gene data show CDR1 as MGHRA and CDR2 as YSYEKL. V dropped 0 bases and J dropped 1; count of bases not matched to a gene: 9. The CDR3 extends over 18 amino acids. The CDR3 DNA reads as TGCGCCAGCAGCCAAGAAAGCAGGGGGTGGTCAAGCAATCAGCCCCAGCATTTT. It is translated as CASSQESRGWSSNQPQHF.

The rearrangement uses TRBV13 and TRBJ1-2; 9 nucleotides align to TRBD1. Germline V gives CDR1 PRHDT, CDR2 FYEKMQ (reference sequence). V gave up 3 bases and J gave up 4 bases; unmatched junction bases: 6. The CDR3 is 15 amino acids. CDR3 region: CASSFFLTGGYGYTF. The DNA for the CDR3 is TGTGCCAGCAGCTTCTTTTTGACAGGGGGCTATGGCTACACCTTC. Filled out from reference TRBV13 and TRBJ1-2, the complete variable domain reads AAGVIQSPRHLIKEKRETATLKCYPIPRHDTVYWYQQGPGQDPQFLISFYEKMQSDKGSIPDRFSAQQFSDYHSELNMSSLELGDSALYFCASSFFLTGGYGYTFGSGTRLTVV.

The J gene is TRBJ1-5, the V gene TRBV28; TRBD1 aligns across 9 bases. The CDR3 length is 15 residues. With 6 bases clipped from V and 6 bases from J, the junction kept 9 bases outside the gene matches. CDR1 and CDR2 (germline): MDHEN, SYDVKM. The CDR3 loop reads CASSWLQGASQPQHF. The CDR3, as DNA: TGTGCCAGCAGCTGGTTACAGGGGGCGAGTCAGCCCCAGCATTTT.

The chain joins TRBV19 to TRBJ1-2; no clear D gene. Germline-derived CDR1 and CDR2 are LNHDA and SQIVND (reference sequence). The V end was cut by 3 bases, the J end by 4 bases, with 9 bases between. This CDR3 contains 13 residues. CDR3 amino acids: CASSMSAGYGYTF. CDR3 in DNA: TGTGCCAGTAGTATGTCGGCAGGCTATGGCTACACCTTC.

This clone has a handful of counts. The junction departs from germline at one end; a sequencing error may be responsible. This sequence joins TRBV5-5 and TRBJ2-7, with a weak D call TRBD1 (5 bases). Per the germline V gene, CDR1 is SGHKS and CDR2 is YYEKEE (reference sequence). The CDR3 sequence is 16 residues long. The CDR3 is CASSQGADGGLFEQYF. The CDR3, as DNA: TGCGCCAGCAGCCAAGGGGCCGACGGTGGATTATTCGAGCAGTACTTC. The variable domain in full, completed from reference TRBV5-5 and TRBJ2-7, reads DAGVTQSPTHLIKTRGQQVTLRCSPISGHKSVSWYQQVLGQGPQFIFQYYEKEERGRGNFPDRFSARQFPNYSSELNVNALLLGDSALYLCASSQGADGGLFEQYFGPGTRLTVT.

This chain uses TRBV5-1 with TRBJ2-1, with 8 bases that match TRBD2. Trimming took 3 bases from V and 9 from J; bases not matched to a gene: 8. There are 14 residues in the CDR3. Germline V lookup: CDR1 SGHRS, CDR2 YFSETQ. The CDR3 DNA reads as TGCGCCAGCAGCTCGGATAGCGGGAAGGGTGAGCAGTTCTTC. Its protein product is CASSSDSGKGEQFF.

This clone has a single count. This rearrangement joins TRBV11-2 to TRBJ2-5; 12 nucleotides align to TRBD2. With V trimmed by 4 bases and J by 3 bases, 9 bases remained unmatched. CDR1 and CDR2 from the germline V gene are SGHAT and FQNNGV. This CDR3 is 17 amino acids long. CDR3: CASSYRTWTSGKETQYF. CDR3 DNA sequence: TGTGCCAGCAGCTACCGAACTTGGACTAGCGGGAAAGAGACCCAGTACTTC.

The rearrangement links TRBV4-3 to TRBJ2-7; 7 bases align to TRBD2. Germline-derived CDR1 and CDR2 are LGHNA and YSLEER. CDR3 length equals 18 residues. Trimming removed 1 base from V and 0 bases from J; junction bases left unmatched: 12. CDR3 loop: CASSQGLADALSSYEQYF. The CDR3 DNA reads TGCGCCAGCAGCCAAGGGCTAGCGGACGCCTTAAGCTCCTACGAGCAGTACTTC.

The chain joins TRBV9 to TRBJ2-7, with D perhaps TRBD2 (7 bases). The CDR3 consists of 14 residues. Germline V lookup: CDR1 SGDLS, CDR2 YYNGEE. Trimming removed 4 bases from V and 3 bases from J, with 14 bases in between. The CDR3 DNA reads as TGTGCCAGCAGCACCAAGGGGGAGGGCTACGAGCAGTACTTC. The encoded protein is CASSTKGEGYEQYF.

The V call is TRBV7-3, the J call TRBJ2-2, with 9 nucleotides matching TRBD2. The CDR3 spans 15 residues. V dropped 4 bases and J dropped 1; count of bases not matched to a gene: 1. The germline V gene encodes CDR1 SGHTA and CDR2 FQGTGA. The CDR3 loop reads CASSSSGMNTGELFF. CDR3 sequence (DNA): TGTGCCAGCAGCTCTAGCGGGATGAACACCGGGGAGCTGTTTTTT.

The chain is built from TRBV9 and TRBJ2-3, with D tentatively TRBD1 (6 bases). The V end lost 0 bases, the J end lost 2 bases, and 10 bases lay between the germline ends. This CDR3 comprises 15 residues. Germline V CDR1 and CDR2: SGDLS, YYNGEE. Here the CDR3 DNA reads TGTGCCAGCAGCGTAGCTCAGGGGTTCACAGATACGCAGTATTTT. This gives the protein CASSVAQGFTDTQYF. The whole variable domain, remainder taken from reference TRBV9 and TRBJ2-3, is DSGVTQTPKHLITATGQRVTLRCSPRSGDLSVYWYQQSLDQGLQFLIQYYNGEERAKGNILERFSAQQFPDLHSELNLSSLELGDSALYFCASSVAQGFTDTQYFGPGTRLTVL.

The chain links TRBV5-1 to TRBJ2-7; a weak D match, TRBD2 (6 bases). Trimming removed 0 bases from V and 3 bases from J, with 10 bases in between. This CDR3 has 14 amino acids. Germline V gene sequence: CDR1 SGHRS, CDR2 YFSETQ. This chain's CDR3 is CASSLDGGNYEQYF. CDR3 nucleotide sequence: TGCGCCAGCAGCTTGGATGGGGGGAACTACGAGCAGTACTTC.

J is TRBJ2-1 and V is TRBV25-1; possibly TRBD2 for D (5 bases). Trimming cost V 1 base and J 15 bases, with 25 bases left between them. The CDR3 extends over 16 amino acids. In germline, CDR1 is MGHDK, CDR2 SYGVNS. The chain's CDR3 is CASSELGVSTSLGLFF. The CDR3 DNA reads TGTGCCAGCAGTGAATTGGGAGTCTCGACTTCCTTAGGGTTGTTCTTC.

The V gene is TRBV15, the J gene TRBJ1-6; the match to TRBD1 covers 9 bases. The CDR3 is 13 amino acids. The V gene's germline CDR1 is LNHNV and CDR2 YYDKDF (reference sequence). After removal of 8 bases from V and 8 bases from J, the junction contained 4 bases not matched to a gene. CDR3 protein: CATVDRGHSPLHF. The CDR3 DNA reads TGTGCCACCGTGGACAGGGGCCATTCACCCCTCCACTTT.